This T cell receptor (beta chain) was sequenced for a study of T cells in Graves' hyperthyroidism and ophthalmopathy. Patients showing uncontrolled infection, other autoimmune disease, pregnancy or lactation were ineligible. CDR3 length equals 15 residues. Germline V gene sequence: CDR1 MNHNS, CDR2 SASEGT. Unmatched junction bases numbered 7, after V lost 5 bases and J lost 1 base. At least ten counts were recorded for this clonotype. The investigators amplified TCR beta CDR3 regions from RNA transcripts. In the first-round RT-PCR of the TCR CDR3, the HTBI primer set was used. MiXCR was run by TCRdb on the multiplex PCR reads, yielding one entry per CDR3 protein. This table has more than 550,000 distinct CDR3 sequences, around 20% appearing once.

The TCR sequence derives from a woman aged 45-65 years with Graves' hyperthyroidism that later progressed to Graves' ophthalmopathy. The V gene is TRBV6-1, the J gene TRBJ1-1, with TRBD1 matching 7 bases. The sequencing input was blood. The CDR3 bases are TGTGCCAGCAGTCGACAGGGAAGAACGAACACTGAAGCTTTCTTT. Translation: CASSRQGRTNTEAFF.